A selection of T cell receptor beta chains follows, all from one sample in a study of blood T cells in healthy people across ages. TCRdb reprocessed the 5' RACE reads via MiXCR and lists one record per CDR3 protein. This table has about 800,000 distinct CDR3 sequences, roughly 25% appearing once. The same specimen was also included in a second study, on T cells of mothers and their children.

The sequencing sample was made of blood. The receptors here all came from a boy under 18 in good health. Each CDR3 is given with its conserved first and last residue. D genes are given only for firm matches. Rows give clone size only sometimes, using once, few, many, or a class for an expanded clone.

j_call clone_size cdr3_length d_call v_call cdr3_nt cdr3_aa
TRBJ1-1 few 15 NA TRBV29-1 TGCAGCGTTGAAACGCTTAGGGGAGGGGAGACTGAAGCTTTCTTT CSVETLRGGETEAFF
TRBJ2-2 few 18 NA TRBV12-3/TRBV12-4 TGTGCCAGCAACCCGGAGCGGGCAGCTCTTTCAAGCACCGGGGAGCTGTTTTTT CASNPERAALSSTGELFF
TRBJ2-1 NA 15 NA TRBV20-1 TGCAATGCTAGGGGTGACGGATCCGAATACAATGAGCAGTTCTTC CNARGDGSEYNEQFF
TRBJ2-2 NA 15 TRBD1 TRBV6-1 TGTGCCAGCAGACCGGGACAGGAGTACACCGGGGAGCTGTTTTTT CASRPGQEYTGELFF
TRBJ1-3 NA 16 NA TRBV25-1 TGTGCCAGCAGTGACCCCCGCGGGAGCTCTGGAAACACCATATATTTT CASSDPRGSSGNTIYF
TRBJ2-5 few 13 TRBD1 TRBV20-1 TGCAGTGCGACAGGGGGCAGCCAAGAGACCCAGTACTTC CSATGGSQETQYF
TRBJ2-7 few 12 NA TRBV12-3/TRBV12-4 TGTGCCAGCAGTGCCGGGACATACGAGCAGTACTTC CASSAGTYEQYF
TRBJ2-7 NA 14 TRBD1 TRBV11-2 TGTGCCAGCAGCTTAGTCGGCAGGGGGTACGAGCAGTACTTC CASSLVGRGYEQYF
TRBJ2-5 NA 16 NA TRBV7-2 TGTGCCAGCAGCTTCTCGACTCCTTTGGGCTCGGAGACCCAGTACTTC CASSFSTPLGSETQYF
TRBJ2-6 few 15 NA TRBV9 TGTGCCAGCAGCGTAGAGGGGACTGGGGCCAACGTCCTGACTTTC CASSVEGTGANVLTF
TRBJ1-3 NA 18 NA TRBV11-2 TGTGCCAGCAGCTTAATCATGGGAGGGGCGATCTCTGGAAACACCATATATTTT CASSLIMGGAISGNTIYF
TRBJ2-5 few 13 TRBD1 TRBV29-1 TGCAGCGTTGGCAGGGGGCTTGGAGAGACCCAGTACTTC CSVGRGLGETQYF
TRBJ1-2 few 14 TRBD1 TRBV12-3/TRBV12-4 TGTGCCAGCAGTTTAGCGGATATGACAGGGGGCTTCCTCTTC CASSLADMTGGFLF
TRBJ1-5 NA 15 NA TRBV7-2 TGTGCCAGCAGCTTAGACGGCAGGGTCGATCAGCCCCAGCATTTT CASSLDGRVDQPQHF
TRBJ2-7 NA 13 TRBD1 TRBV20-1 TGCAGTGCTAAAGGGGACAGGGTATACGAGCAGTACTTC CSAKGDRVYEQYF
TRBJ2-7 few 14 NA TRBV7-9 TGTGCCAGCAGCTCCGACAGCGAGGTCTACGAGCAGTACTTC CASSSDSEVYEQYF
TRBJ2-7 NA 12 NA TRBV2 TGTGCCAGCACCATCGGGGGAAACGAGCAGTACTTC CASTIGGNEQYF
TRBJ2-5 once 13 NA TRBV30 TGTGCCTGGAGTAGGGGCCGGCAAGAGACCCAGTACTTC CAWSRGRQETQYF
TRBJ1-6 few 16 NA TRBV27 TGTGCCAGCAGTTTCGCAGGGGTCGCCTACAATTCACCCCTCCACTTT CASSFAGVAYNSPLHF
TRBJ1-5 NA 16 NA TRBV6-2/TRBV6-3 TGTGCCAGCAGTTATCGGCCCGGGGGCACCCATCAGCCCCAGCATTTT CASSYRPGGTHQPQHF
TRBJ2-4 NA 16 NA TRBV11-2 TGTGCCAGCAGCTTATTATTTAACAGGGACACAAACATTCAGTACTTC CASSLLFNRDTNIQYF
TRBJ2-4 few 18 TRBD2 TRBV20-1 TGCAGTGCTAGAGAGGGGACTAGTATCATTCTAGCCAAAAACATTCAGTACTTC CSAREGTSIILAKNIQYF
TRBJ2-5 NA 17 NA TRBV20-1 TGCAGTGCTAGAGATGTCTATGGCGGGGGCATTAAAGAGACCCAGTACTTC CSARDVYGGGIKETQYF
TRBJ1-2 NA 11 NA TRBV20-1 TGCAGTGGGTATACAGACTATGGCTACACCTTC CSGYTDYGYTF